This T cell receptor (beta chain) came from a study of CD8+ T cells in alopecia areata. Sorting used CD4, CD8alpha, NKG2D, NKG2ACE and other markers on pooled cutaneous lymph node cells. Germline CDR1 reads NNHDY; CDR2 reads SYVADS. Trimming cost V 6 bases and J 0 bases; bases outside gene matches: 4. This CDR3 comprises 14 residues. cDNA prepared by RNA extraction and subsequent reverse transcription served as the template for sequencing. Sequenced by immunoSEQ multiplex PCR; TCRdb stores in-frame clones only, minus some. The sample shows around 300,000 clones, none of them appearing just once. A few counts support this clone. Germline and genes: mouse. The read finishes 4 residues shy of the CDR3 end, and the germline J gene is used to complete it. The identical CDR3 is also encoded by other nucleotide sequences in the sample.

The specimen was CD4+ T cells sorted from a lymph node. J is TRBJ2-3 and V is TRBV13-3; TRBD1 aligns across 7 bases. The receptor comes from a C3H/HeJ mouse with alopecia areata. This mouse strain has H2-k as its MHC haplotype. The chain's CDR3 is CASTRDSSAETLYF. CDR3 bases read: TGTGCCAGCACCAGGGACAGTAGTGCAGAA.